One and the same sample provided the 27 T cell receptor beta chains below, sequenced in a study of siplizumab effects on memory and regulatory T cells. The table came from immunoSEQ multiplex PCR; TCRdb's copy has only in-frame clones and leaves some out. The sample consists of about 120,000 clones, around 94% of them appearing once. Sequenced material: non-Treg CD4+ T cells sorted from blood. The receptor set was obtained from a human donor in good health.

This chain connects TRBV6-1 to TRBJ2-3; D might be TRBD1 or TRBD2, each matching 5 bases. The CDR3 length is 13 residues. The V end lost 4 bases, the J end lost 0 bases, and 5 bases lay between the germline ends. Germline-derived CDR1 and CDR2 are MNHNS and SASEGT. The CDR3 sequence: CASSGDSTDTQYF. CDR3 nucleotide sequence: TGTGCCAGCAGTGGGGACAGCACAGATACGCAGTATTTT.

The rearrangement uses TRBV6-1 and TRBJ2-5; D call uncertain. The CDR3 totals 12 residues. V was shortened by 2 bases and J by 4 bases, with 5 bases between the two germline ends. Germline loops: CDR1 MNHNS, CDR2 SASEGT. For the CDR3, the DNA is TGTGCCAGCAGTGAATCAGGAGAGACCCAGTACTTC. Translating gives CASSESGETQYF.

In DNA, the CDR3 is TGTGCCAGCACCTCGCGGGAGGTAGGGTACGAGCAGTACTTC. Residues: CASTSREVGYEQYF. The V gene is TRBV27, the J gene TRBJ2-7; 8 nucleotides match TRBD2. Germline loops: CDR1 MNHEY, CDR2 SMNVEV (reference sequence). The CDR3 is 14 residues long. The V gene end was trimmed by 7 bases and the J gene end by 4 bases; junction bases not matched to a gene: 9.

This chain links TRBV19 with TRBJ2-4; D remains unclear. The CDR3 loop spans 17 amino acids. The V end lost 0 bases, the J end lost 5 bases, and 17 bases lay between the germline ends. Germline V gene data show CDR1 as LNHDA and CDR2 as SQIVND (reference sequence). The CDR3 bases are TGTGCCAGTAGTATAGAGGCTTCATGGTGGGGTGAAAACATTCAGTACTTC. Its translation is CASSIEASWWGENIQYF.

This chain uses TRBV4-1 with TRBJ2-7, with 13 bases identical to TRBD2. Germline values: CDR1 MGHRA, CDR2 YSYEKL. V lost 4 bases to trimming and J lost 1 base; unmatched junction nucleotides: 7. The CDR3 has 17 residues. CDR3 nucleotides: TGCGCCAGCAGCCGGGAGACTAGCGGGGGGACGTCCTACGAGCAGTACTTC. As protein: CASSRETSGGTSYEQYF.

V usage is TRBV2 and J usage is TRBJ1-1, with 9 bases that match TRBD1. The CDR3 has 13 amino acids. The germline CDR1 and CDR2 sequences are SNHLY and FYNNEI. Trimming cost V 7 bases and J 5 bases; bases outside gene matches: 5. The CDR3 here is CASNRGQQTEAFF. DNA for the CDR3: TGTGCCAGCAACAGGGGGCAACAAACTGAAGCTTTCTTT.

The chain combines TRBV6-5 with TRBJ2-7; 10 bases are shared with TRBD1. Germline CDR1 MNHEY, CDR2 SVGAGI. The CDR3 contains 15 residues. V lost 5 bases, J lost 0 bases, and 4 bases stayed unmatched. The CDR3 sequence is CASSKDRGSSYEQYF. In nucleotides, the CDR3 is TGTGCCAGCAGTAAGGACAGGGGGAGCTCCTACGAGCAGTACTTC.

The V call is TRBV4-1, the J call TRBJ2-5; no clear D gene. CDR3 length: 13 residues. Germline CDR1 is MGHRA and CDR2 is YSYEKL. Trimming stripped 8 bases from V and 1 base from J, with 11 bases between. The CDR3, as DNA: TGCGCCAGCTGGGTAGGAGTCCAAGAGACCCAGTACTTC. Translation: CASWVGVQETQYF.

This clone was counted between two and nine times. This chain's CDR3 is CASSVGQGGVEAFF. The DNA for the CDR3 is TGTGCCAGCAGCGTAGGACAGGGTGGCGTTGAAGCTTTCTTT. The genes are TRBV9 and TRBJ1-1; 7 nucleotides agree with TRBD1. Germline CDR1 reads SGDLS; CDR2 reads YYNGEE. The CDR3 is 14 amino acids. Germline trimming cut 0 bases from V and 7 bases from J; bases unmatched to any gene: 6. Full variable domain (remainder filled in from reference TRBV9 and TRBJ1-1): DSGVTQTPKHLITATGQRVTLRCSPRSGDLSVYWYQQSLDQGLQFLIQYYNGEERAKGNILERFSAQQFPDLHSELNLSSLELGDSALYFCASSVGQGGVEAFFGQGTRLTVV.

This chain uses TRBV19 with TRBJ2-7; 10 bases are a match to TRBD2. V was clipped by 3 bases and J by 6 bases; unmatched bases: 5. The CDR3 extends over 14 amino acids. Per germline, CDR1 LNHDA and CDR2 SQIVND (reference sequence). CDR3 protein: CASSISGRAIEQYF. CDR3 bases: TGTGCCAGTAGTATCAGCGGGAGGGCGATCGAGCAGTACTTC.

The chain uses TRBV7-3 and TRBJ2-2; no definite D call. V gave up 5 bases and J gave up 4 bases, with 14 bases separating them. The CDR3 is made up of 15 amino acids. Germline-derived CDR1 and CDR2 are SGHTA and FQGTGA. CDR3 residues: CASSVNRVGTGELFF. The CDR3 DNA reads TGTGCCAGCAGCGTAAACCGGGTGGGCACCGGGGAGCTGTTTTTT.

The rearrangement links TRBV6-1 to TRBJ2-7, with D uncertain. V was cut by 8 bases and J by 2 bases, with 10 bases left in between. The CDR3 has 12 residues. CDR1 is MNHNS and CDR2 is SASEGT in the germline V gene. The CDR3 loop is CASDRSTYEQYF. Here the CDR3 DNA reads TGTGCCAGCGACCGGTCCACCTACGAGCAGTACTTC.

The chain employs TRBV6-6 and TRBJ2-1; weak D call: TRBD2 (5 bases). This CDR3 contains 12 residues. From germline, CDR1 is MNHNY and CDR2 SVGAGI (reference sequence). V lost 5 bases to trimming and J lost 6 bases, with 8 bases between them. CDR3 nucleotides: TGTGCCAGCAGTCTACTAGGCAATGAGCAGTTCTTC. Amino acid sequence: CASSLLGNEQFF.

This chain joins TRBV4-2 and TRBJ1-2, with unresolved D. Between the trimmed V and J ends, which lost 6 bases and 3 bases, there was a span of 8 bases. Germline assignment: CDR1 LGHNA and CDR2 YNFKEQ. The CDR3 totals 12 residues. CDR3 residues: CASSNTDYGYTF. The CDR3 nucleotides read TGTGCCAGCAGTAATACAGACTATGGCTACACCTTC.

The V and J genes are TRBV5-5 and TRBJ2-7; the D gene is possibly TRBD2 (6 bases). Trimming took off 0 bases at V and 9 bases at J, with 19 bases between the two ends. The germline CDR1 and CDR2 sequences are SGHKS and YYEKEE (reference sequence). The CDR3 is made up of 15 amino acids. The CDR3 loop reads CASSLGREYLRAQYF. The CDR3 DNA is TGTGCCAGCAGCTTGGGTCGGGAGTATCTCCGAGCGCAGTACTTC.

CDR3 bases: TGTGCCAGCACCCCGGGGGTTCTCAACTATGGCTACACCTTC. This codes for CASTPGVLNYGYTF. V is TRBV2 and J is TRBJ1-2; tentative D call: TRBD1 (5 bases). In germline, CDR1 is SNHLY, CDR2 FYNNEI. Trimming removed 7 bases at V and 2 bases at J, with 14 bases between. CDR3 length equals 14 residues.

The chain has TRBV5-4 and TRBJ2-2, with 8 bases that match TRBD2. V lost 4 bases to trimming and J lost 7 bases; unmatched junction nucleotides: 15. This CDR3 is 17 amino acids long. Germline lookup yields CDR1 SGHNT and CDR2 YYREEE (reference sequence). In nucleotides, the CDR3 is TGTGCCAGCAGCCCCACCCTAGCGGGCGCGATCGACGGGGAGCTGTTTTTT. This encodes CASSPTLAGAIDGELFF. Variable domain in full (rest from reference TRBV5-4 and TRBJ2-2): ETGVTQSPTHLIKTRGQQVTLRCSSQSGHNTVSWYQQALGQGPQFIFQYYREEENGRGNFPPRFSGLQFPNYSSELNVNALELDDSALYLCASSPTLAGAIDGELFFGEGSRLTVL.

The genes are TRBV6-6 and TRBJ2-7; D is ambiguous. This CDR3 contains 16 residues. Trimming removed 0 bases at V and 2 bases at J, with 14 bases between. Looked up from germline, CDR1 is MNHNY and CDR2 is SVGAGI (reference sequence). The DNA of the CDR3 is TGTGCCAGCAGTTACTCAGGGCGTGGTTCAGCCTACGAGCAGTACTTC. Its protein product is CASSYSGRGSAYEQYF.

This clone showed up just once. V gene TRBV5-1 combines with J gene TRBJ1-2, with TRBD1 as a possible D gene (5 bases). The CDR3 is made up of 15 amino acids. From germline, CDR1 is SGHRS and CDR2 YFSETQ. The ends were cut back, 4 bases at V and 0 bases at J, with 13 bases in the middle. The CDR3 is CASSPRLTANYGYTF. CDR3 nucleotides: TGCGCCAGCAGCCCCCGGCTGACAGCTAACTATGGCTACACCTTC.

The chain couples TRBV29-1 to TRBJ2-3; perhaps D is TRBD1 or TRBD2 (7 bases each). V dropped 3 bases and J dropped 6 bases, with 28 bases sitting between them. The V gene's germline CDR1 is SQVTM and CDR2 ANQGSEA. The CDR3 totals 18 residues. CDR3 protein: CSVDPWGGQSYSGDTQYF. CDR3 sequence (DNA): TGCAGCGTTGACCCTTGGGGGGGACAGTCCTATTCAGGGGATACGCAGTATTTT.

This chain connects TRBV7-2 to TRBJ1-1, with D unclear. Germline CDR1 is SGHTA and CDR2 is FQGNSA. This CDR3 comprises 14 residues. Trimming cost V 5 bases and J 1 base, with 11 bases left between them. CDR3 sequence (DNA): TGTGCCAGCAGCCGTTGGATAGGGAACACTGAAGCTTTCTTT. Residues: CASSRWIGNTEAFF.

CDR3 sequence: CSVEFGRSADTQYF. Here the CDR3 DNA reads TGCAGCGTTGAATTTGGGCGGTCCGCAGATACGCAGTATTTT. This rearrangement joins TRBV29-1 to TRBJ2-3; D uncertain. Per the germline V gene, CDR1 is SQVTM and CDR2 is ANQGSEA. The CDR3 length is 14 residues. V lost 2 bases, J lost 4 bases, and 13 bases lay in between.

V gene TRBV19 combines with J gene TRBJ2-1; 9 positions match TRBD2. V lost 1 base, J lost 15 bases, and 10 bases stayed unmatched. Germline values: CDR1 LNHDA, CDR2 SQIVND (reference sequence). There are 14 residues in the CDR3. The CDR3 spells CASSIAMGGRARFF. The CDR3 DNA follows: TGTGCCAGTAGTATAGCCATGGGCGGGAGGGCCCGGTTCTTC. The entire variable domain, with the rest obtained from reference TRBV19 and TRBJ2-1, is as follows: DGGITQSPKYLFRKEGQNVTLSCEQNLNHDAMYWYRQDPGQGLRLIYYSQIVNDFQKGDIAEGYSVSREKKESFPLTVTSAQKNPTAFYLCASSIAMGGRARFFGPGTRLTVL.

DNA for the CDR3: TGTGCCAGCAGTTACTCCCTAGCGGGACTTTACGAGCAGTACTTC. Protein product: CASSYSLAGLYEQYF. The chain recombines TRBV6-5 with TRBJ2-7; 9 bases are shared with TRBD2. V lost 0 bases and J lost 4; bases outside the gene matches: 4. The CDR3 totals 15 residues. The germline V gene encodes CDR1 MNHEY and CDR2 SVGAGI.

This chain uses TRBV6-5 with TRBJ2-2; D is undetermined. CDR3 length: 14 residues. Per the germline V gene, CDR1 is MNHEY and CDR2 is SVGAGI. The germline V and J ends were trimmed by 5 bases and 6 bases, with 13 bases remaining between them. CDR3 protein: CASSPRRVAGELFF. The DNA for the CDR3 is TGTGCCAGCAGTCCCCGAAGGGTGGCCGGGGAGCTGTTTTTT.

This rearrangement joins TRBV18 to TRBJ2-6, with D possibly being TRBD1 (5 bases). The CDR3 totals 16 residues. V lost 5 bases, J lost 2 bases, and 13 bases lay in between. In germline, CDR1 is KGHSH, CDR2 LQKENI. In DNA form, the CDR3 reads TGTGCCAGCTCAGAGTCCAGGGCCCCTGGGGCCAACGTCCTGACTTTC. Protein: CASSESRAPGANVLTF. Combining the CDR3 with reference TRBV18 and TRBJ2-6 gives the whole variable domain NAGVMQNPRHLVRRRGQEARLRCSPMKGHSHVYWYRQLPEEGLKFMVYLQKENIIDESGMPKERFSAEFPKEGPSILRIQQVVRGDSAAYFCASSESRAPGANVLTFGAGSRLTVL.

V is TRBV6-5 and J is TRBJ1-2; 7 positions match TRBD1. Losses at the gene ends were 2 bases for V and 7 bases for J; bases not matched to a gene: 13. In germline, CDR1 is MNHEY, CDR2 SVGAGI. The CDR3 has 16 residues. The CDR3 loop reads CASSYERVPTGVGYTF. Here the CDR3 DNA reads TGTGCCAGCAGTTACGAGCGTGTCCCCACAGGGGTTGGCTACACCTTC.